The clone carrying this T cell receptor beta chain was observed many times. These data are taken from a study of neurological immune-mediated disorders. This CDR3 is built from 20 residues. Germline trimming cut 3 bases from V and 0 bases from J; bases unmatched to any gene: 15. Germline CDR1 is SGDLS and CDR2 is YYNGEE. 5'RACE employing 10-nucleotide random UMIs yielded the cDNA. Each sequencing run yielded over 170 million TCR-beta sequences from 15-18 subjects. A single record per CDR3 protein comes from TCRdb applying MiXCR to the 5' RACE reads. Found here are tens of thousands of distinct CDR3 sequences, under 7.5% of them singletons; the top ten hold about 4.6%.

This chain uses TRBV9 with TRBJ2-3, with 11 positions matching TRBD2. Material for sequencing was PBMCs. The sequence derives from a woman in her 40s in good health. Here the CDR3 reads CASSALDGTSGTFSTDTQYF. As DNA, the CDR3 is TGTGCCAGCAGCGCCTTAGATGGGACTAGCGGAACATTTAGCACAGATACGCAGTATTTT.